This T cell receptor (beta chain) was profiled in a study of cytomegalovirus exposure and HLA in healthy donors. Study outcomes and limitations: Sequencing likely generated an artifact that appeared as a cluster of highly shared sequence variants. Later genetic work tied a missense DCLRE1C variant to beta-chain V and J trimming. According to the study, 150 to 200 TCR beta chains were cytomegalovirus-associated. On later analysis, the bulk of CMV-associated TCR beta chains appeared to be HLA-restricted.

The CDR3 runs to 12 residues. V lost 5 bases and J 4 bases, leaving 8 bases between the germline ends. Germline assignment: CDR1 SGHTA and CDR2 FQGNSA. PCR involved 60 Vbeta and 13 Jbeta primers. Generated by immunoSEQ multiplex PCR, the TCRdb table keeps only in-frame clones and is missing some. There are roughly 88,000 clones in the sample; roughly 70% occur only once, and roughly 2.7% lies in the top ten. With respect to this clone: Its target is not known.

Sequenced material: PBMCs. V usage is TRBV7-2 and J usage is TRBJ1-2, with D unclear. This clonotype originated in a man aged 45-60 years in good health and CMV-seronegative. As DNA, the CDR3 is TGTGCCAGCAGCCCCCGTAGCTATGGCTACACCTTC. Translating gives CASSPRSYGYTF.